The 16 T cell receptor beta chains in this list originate from one sample, sequenced in a study of cytomegalovirus exposure and HLA in healthy donors listed by TCRdb under 2017. The library was prepared using the immunoSEQ multiplex PCR assay. The table comes from immuneACCESS by way of TCRdb, which keeps in-frame sequences with V and J called. Part of the clones is missing from these tables; in studies checked, under half for an unresolved V gene and the rest for unknown reasons. Counted in this sample were some 170,000 clones; approximately 80% of them appeared once. Clones ranked in the top ten supply over 2% of the sample. Sequenced: PBMCs. The receptor source for this set is a man in his thirties or forties in good health and CMV-seropositive.

J is TRBJ1-5 and V is TRBV19; 11 nucleotides agree with TRBD1. Germline V lookup: CDR1 LNHDA, CDR2 SQIVND (reference sequence). Unmatched junction bases numbered 2, after V lost 4 bases and J lost 6 bases. The CDR3 sequence is 14 residues long. CDR3: CASSRGTGGQPQHF. CDR3 nucleotides: TGTGCCAGTAGTAGAGGGACAGGGGGTCAGCCCCAGCATTTT. Full variable domain (missing parts from reference TRBV19 and TRBJ1-5): DGGITQSPKYLFRKEGQNVTLSCEQNLNHDAMYWYRQDPGQGLRLIYYSQIVNDFQKGDIAEGYSVSREKKESFPLTVTSAQKNPTAFYLCASSRGTGGQPQHFGDGTRLSIL.

This chain uses TRBV9 with TRBJ1-2; D is possibly TRBD1 (6 bases). The CDR3 has 15 amino acids. V lost 4 bases and J 3 bases, leaving 16 bases between the germline ends. The germline V gene has CDR1 SGDLS and CDR2 YYNGEE. CDR3 loop: CASSPEGDTYYGYTF. The CDR3 DNA sequence: TGTGCCAGCAGCCCAGAGGGGGACACGTACTATGGCTACACCTTC.

This chain connects TRBV27 to TRBJ2-1; 7 nucleotides agree with TRBD2. The germline CDR1 and CDR2 sequences are MNHEY and SMNVEV (reference sequence). The CDR3 contains 14 residues. The J segment lost 6 bases and the V segment lost 0 bases, leaving 2 bases of the junction unmatched. This chain's CDR3 is CASSLSGTTNEQFF. CDR3 DNA sequence: TGTGCCAGCAGTTTATCTGGGACTACCAATGAGCAGTTCTTC.

The chain uses TRBV5-6 and TRBJ1-2, with 8 bases identical to TRBD1. The CDR3 is made up of 15 amino acids. Germline lookup yields CDR1 SGHDT and CDR2 YYEEEE. V lost 0 bases and J lost 4; bases outside the gene matches: 5. The CDR3 loop reads CASSLGDRTGYGYTF. The DNA for the CDR3 is TGTGCCAGCAGCTTGGGGGACAGGACGGGCTATGGCTACACCTTC.

In this sample, this clone turned up once. The J gene is TRBJ2-5, the V gene TRBV2; D unclear. Trimming stripped 3 bases from V and 1 base from J, with 9 bases between. The CDR3 consists of 14 residues. Germline V gene sequence: CDR1 SNHLY, CDR2 FYNNEI. The DNA of the CDR3 is TGTGCCAGCAGTGAGCGGCAGAGCCAAGAGACCCAGTACTTC. Its translation: CASSERQSQETQYF.

The chain has TRBV27 and TRBJ2-7; 9 bases match TRBD1. Germline CDR1 MNHEY, CDR2 SMNVEV (reference sequence). V trimming: 3 bases; J trimming: 4 bases; junction bases outside the gene matches: 4. This CDR3 region has 14 residues. In nucleotides, the CDR3 is TGTGCCAGCAGTTTGGGGACAGGGCCGTACGAGCAGTACTTC. This sequence encodes CASSLGTGPYEQYF.

This chain links TRBV7-9 with TRBJ2-7, with 8 bases that match TRBD2. The CDR3 spans 14 residues. V lost 6 bases, J lost 6 bases, and 10 bases stayed unmatched. Germline V gives CDR1 SEHNR, CDR2 FQNEAQ (reference sequence). Written as DNA, the CDR3 is TGTGCCAGCAGTCAGACTAGCGAGGGACTCGAGCAGTACTTC. Its translation is CASSQTSEGLEQYF. Using reference TRBV7-9 and TRBJ2-7 for the parts outside the CDR3, the full variable domain is DTGVSQNPRHKITKRGQNVTFRCDPISEHNRLYWYRQTLGQGPEFLTYFQNEAQLEKSRLLSDRFSAERPKGSFSTLEIQRTEQGDSAMYLCASSQTSEGLEQYFGPGTRLTVT.

The chain uses TRBV4-1 and TRBJ2-3; 7 bases align to TRBD2. The V segment lost 4 bases and the J segment 2 bases; nucleotides outside the gene matches: 3. CDR3 length equals 14 residues. CDR1 is MGHRA and CDR2 is YSYEKL in the germline V gene. CDR3 nucleotides: TGCGCCAGCAGCCCTAGGGACTACACAGATACGCAGTATTTT. Its protein product is CASSPRDYTDTQYF.

The chain carries TRBV19 and TRBJ2-6; D unresolved. V was trimmed by 1 base and J by 2 bases, leaving 3 bases between them. CDR3 size: 14 residues. Germline loops: CDR1 LNHDA, CDR2 SQIVND (reference sequence). The CDR3 spells CASSIAAGANVLTF. Written as DNA, the CDR3 is TGTGCCAGTAGTATAGCTGCTGGGGCCAACGTCCTGACTTTC. Looking up the rest from reference TRBV19 and TRBJ2-6 gives the full variable domain: DGGITQSPKYLFRKEGQNVTLSCEQNLNHDAMYWYRQDPGQGLRLIYYSQIVNDFQKGDIAEGYSVSREKKESFPLTVTSAQKNPTAFYLCASSIAAGANVLTFGAGSRLTVL.

The chain employs TRBV7-9 and TRBJ2-5, with TRBD2 matching over 7 bases. CDR3 length: 17 residues. Losses at the gene ends were 3 bases for V and 5 bases for J; bases not matched to a gene: 15. Germline V gene lookup returns CDR1 SEHNR and CDR2 FQNEAQ (reference sequence). The CDR3 here is CASSFREGRGRPETQYF. CDR3 nucleotides: TGTGCCAGCAGCTTTAGGGAGGGTCGCGGCCGACCGGAGACCCAGTACTTC. The full variable domain, rest sourced from reference TRBV7-9 and TRBJ2-5, is DTGVSQNPRHKITKRGQNVTFRCDPISEHNRLYWYRQTLGQGPEFLTYFQNEAQLEKSRLLSDRFSAERPKGSFSTLEIQRTEQGDSAMYLCASSFREGRGRPETQYFGPGTRLLVL.

This clone was picked up one time. The chain uses TRBV7-2 and TRBJ2-6, with 7 bases that match TRBD2. CDR3 length equals 13 residues. Germline values: CDR1 SGHTA, CDR2 FQGNSA. V shed 5 bases and J 8 bases; nucleotides not matched to a gene: 3. The CDR3 protein is CASSVGGSNVLTF. CDR3 bases: TGTGCCAGCAGCGTGGGGGGGTCCAACGTCCTGACTTTC.

The J gene is TRBJ2-7, the V gene TRBV11-3; a weak D match, TRBD2 (7 bases). The germline gives CDR1 SGHNT, CDR2 YENEEA. The CDR3 sequence is 14 residues long. V was trimmed by 5 bases and J by 5 bases, leaving 16 bases between them. The CDR3: CASSIGGGLHEQYF. The CDR3 DNA is TGTGCCAGCAGCATAGGGGGGGGGCTCCACGAGCAGTACTTC.

CDR3 protein: CASSPGQISYNEQFF. The CDR3 nucleotides are TGTGCCAGCAGCCCAGGGCAGATCTCCTACAATGAGCAGTTCTTC. The gene calls are TRBV5-6 and TRBJ2-1; weak D call: TRBD1 (5 bases). The CDR3 length is 15 residues. Trimming took off 4 bases at V and 0 bases at J, with 11 bases between the two ends. Germline loops: CDR1 SGHDT, CDR2 YYEEEE. The variable domain in full, with the rest retrieved from reference TRBV5-6 and TRBJ2-1, is DAGVTQSPTHLIKTRGQQVTLRCSPKSGHDTVSWYQQALGQGPQFIFQYYEEEERQRGNFPDRFSGHQFPNYSSELNVNALLLGDSALYLCASSPGQISYNEQFFGPGTRLTVL.

The chain uses TRBV19 and TRBJ2-7; D is perhaps TRBD1 (6 bases). Trimming left V 5 bases short and J 5 bases short, with 25 bases between. The CDR3 is 17 amino acids. Germline lookup yields CDR1 LNHDA and CDR2 SQIVND (reference sequence). CDR3 in DNA: TGTGCCAGTAGTGGGGGTGGACAGAACCCCTCGTTGGACGAGCAGTACTTC. It specifies CASSGGGQNPSLDEQYF.

The rearrangement links TRBV18 to TRBJ2-1; 9 positions agree with TRBD1. The CDR3 extends over 18 amino acids. J lost 3 bases, V lost 5 bases, and 14 bases had no gene match. The germline gives CDR1 KGHSH, CDR2 LQKENI. This chain's CDR3 is CASSSLPRDREDYNEQFF. CDR3 sequence (DNA): TGTGCCAGCTCATCTCTTCCTCGGGACAGGGAAGACTACAATGAGCAGTTCTTC.

The chain combines TRBV7-9 with TRBJ1-3; the D is unclear. CDR3 size: 15 residues. The ends were cut back, 5 bases at V and 2 bases at J, with 13 bases in the middle. Germline CDR1 is SEHNR and CDR2 is FQNEAQ (reference sequence). CDR3 region: CASSPPVRAGNTIYF. As DNA, the CDR3 is TGTGCCAGCAGCCCCCCGGTGAGGGCTGGAAACACCATATATTTT.